This T cell receptor (beta chain) was recovered during a study of T cells in Graves' hyperthyroidism and ophthalmopathy. This clonotype was found many times. Its antigen remains unknown. In the ophthalmopathy cohort, Clinical Activity Score was at least 3, NOSPECS grade at least 4, and duration under 3 months. Used for diagnoses were clinical symptoms, serum thyroxine and TRAb, thyroid ultrasound and orbital computed tomography. The source of the PBMCs was 8.5 to 10 ml of fresh peripheral blood. Germline CDR1 LGHNA, CDR2 YSLEER. This CDR3 spans 13 amino acids. V gave up 2 bases and J gave up 9 bases, with 11 bases separating them. Researchers took RNA transcripts and amplified the TCR beta CDR3 regions from them. Primed by the HTBI set, a first-round RT-PCR was run on the TCR CDR3. MiXCR, run by TCRdb on the multiplex PCR reads, gives a single entry per CDR3 protein. The data hold 500,000 or so distinct CDR3 sequences, with roughly a sixth observed a single time.

Study conclusions and caveats: Ophthalmopathy and stable hyperthyroidism were told apart by a 13 V-J model.

The chain has TRBV4-3 and TRBJ1-3; unclear D gene. The clonotype comes from a woman aged 30 to 39 with Graves' ophthalmopathy. Sequenced material: blood. CDR3 sequence reads: CASSQPPWSTIYF. In nucleotides, the CDR3 is TGCGCCAGCAGCCAACCTCCTTGGTCCACCATATATTTT.